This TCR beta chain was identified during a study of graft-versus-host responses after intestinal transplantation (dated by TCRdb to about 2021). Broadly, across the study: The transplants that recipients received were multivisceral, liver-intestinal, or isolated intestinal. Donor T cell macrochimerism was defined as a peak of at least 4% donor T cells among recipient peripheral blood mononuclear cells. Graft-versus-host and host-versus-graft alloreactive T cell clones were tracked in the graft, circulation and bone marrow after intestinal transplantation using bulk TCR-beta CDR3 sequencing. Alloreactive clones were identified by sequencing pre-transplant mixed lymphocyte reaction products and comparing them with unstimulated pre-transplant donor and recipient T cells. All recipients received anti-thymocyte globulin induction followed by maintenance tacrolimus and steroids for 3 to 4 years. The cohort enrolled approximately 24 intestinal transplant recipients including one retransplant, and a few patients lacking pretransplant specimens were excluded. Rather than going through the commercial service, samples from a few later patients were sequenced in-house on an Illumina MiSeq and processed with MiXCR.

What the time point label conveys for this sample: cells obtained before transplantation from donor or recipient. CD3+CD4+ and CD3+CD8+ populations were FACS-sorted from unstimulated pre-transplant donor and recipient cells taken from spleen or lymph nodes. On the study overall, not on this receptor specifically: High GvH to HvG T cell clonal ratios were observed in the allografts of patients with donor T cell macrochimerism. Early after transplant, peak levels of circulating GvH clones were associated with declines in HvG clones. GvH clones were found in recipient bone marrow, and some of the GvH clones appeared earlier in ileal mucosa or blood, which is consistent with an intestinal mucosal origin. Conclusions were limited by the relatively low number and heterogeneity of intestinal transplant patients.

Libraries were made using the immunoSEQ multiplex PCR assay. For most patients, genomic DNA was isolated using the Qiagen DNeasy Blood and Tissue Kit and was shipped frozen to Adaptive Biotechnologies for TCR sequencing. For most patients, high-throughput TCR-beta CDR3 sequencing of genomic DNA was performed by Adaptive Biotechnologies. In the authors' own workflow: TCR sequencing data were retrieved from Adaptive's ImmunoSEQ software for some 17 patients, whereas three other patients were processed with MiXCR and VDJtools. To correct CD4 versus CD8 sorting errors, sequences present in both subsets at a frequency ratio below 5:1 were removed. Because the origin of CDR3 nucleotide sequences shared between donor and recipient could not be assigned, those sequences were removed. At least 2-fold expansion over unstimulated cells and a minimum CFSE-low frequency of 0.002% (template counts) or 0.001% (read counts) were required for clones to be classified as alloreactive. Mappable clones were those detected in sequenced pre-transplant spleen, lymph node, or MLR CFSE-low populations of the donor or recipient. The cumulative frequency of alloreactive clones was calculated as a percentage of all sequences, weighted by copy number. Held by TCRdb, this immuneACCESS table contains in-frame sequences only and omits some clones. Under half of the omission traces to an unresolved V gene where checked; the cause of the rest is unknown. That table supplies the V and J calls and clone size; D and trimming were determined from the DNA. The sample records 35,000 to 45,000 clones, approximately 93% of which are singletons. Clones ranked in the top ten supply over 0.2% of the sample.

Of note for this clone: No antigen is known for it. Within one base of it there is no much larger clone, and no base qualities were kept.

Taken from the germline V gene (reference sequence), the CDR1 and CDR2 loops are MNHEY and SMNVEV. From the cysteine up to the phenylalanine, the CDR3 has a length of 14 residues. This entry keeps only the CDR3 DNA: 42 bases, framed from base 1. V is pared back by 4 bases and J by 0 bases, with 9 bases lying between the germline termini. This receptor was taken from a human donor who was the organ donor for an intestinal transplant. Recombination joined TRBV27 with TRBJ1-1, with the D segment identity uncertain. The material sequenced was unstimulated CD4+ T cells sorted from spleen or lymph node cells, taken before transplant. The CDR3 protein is CASSSRVMNTEAFF. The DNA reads TGTGCCAGCAGTTCCCGAGTCATGAACACTGAAGCTTTCTTT.